The entry below gives a single TCR beta chain sequence along with its context. This clonotype showed up just a few times. Its recognized antigen is unknown. No much larger clone is present one base from it, and per-base qualities are unavailable. V is shortened by 1 base, J by 5 bases, and the region joining them spans 13 bases. From a lookup of the germline V gene, CDR1 and CDR2 are SGHRS and YFSETQ. Spanning cysteine to phenylalanine, the CDR3 consists of 14 amino acids. CDR3 DNA only is kept here, 42 bases in frame from base 1. Receptors were amplified or captured by RACE. Sequenced on a NextSeq 500. During library preparation, unique molecular identifiers were attached to individual cDNA molecules so that TCRs could be counted quantitatively and reproducibly. Each blood RNA sample was used to sequence both TCR alpha and TCR beta chains. The original pipeline was this. The median number of TCRs per sample was roughly 94,000, ranging from roughly 20,000 to 700,000. V, J and CDR3 annotation of the TCR reads was performed with the Decombinator software suite. For the PS versus PT1 abundance plots, all samples were subsampled to the same number of TCRs (28,000). TCRs were defined as expanded if absent before sensitization and observed at least eight times at the 2-week time point. Clones were called with MiXCR by TCRdb after fastp trimmed the public reads at Q25, and only in-frame beta chains were retained. Merged by CDR3 protein, the rows form single entries marked with the most common genes and DNA. TCRdb, not the original authors, processed these V and J calls. The table for this sample lists 250,000 or so distinct CDR3 sequences; about 9.4% of them were counted only once. About 2.1% of the sample belongs to the ten largest clones.

The data are from a study of human T cells and chemical hapten exposure (TCRdb year 2021). Describing the broader study: For sensitization, 2% DPC in acetone was applied to an approximately 2 cm by approximately 2 cm area of upper inner arm skin. Patients additionally received weekly therapeutic DPC doses to the scalp throughout the roughly 26-week study period. Patch tests used Finn chambers with 0.01% DPC on the upper back, scored after 6 days by International Contact Dermatitis Research Group standards. The patient cohort, mostly female, included alopecia areata with under or over 50% scalp involvement, alopecia totalis and alopecia universalis. The libraries were sequenced as a pool, and the TCR yield per sample differed mostly because of small variations in library volumes within the pool. This study followed changes in the peripheral blood TCR repertoire in vivo during primary and secondary sensitization of alopecia patients to the hapten diphenylcyclopropenone (DPC). Blood samples were taken from patients before sensitization (week 0) and at 2, 6 and about 24 weeks after DPC sensitization. Under 30 alopecia patients gave blood for TCR sequencing at one to four time points (pre-sensitization, 2, 6 and 24 weeks).

The label giving this sample's time point can be read as: pre-sensitization, week 0. Per the publication, the treatment or condition label means: therapeutic diphenylcyclopropenone sensitization with weekly scalp DPC. At each patch-test visit, blood was drawn before the patch test was applied. Patients were eligible if aged 18 to 70, diagnosed with alopecia and judged suitable for DPC therapy, and pregnant patients were excluded. Total RNA was extracted from unfractionated whole blood that had been collected in Tempus Blood RNA tubes. Beyond this particular receptor, the publication reports: Repeated subsampling changed both the strength of the expansion versus patch-test correlation and the threshold at which that correlation became significant. No change with DPC sensitization was found in the number of TCRs above 1 in 1000 frequency, and no evidence of global repertoire structure alterations was found. All patients had alopecia, a presumed autoimmune disease, so their immune response might differ from that of healthy individuals. Significantly more large CDR3 similarity clusters were formed by expanded TCRs than by pre-sensitization or healthy control sets, consistent with antigen-driven responses. A positive correlation was found between the number of PT1 expanded TCRs and patch test score, with significance reached at thresholds 8, 16 and 32 but not 4.

Sequencing used whole blood, obtained in connection with sensitization to the hapten diphenylcyclopropenone (DPC). The sequence links TRBV5-1 to TRBJ2-7, with a weak D call of TRBD1 (6 bases match). The clonotype originates from a woman aged 40 to 50 with alopecia areata. Some clones in this sample may be carry-over from other donors' samples. The CDR3 is CASSLTLQGNEQYF. The nucleotide sequence is given as TGCGCCAGCAGCTTGACCCTACAGGGTAACGAGCAGTACTTC.